This T cell receptor (beta chain) was recovered during a study of metastatic and nonmetastatic thyroid tumors. At the level of the study: Thyroid patients, malignant and benign, had repertoires compared across blood and tumor or nodule tissue.

Using MiXCR, TCRdb reanalyzed the PCR reads. The sample shows some 30,000 clones, almost 30% of them seen only once. All patients were untreated before thyroid surgery. Germline V gene data show CDR1 as MDHEN and CDR2 as SYDVKM. This CDR3 has 15 amino acids. This clone was seen ten or more times. Antigen: not known. One junction end disagrees with the germline gene, perhaps due to a read error. Other DNA sequences in this specimen translate into the identical CDR3. Findings and limits, study-wide: Benign nodules reportedly had significantly lower TCR beta diversity than malignant thyroid tumors in blood and tumor.

This receptor was taken from a female donor with papillary thyroid cancer or a benign thyroid nodule (not recorded which). Some clones in this sample may be carry-over from other donors' samples. The chain recombines TRBV28 with TRBJ2-2; 7 nucleotides line up with TRBD2. Sequencing input: blood. The CDR3 DNA reads TGTGCTAGCAGCACACAAATGGGGGGGGCCGGGGAGCTGTTTTTT. It specifies CASSTQMGGAGELFF.